Shown below are 30 T cell receptor beta chains from a single sample sequenced in a study of cytomegalovirus exposure and HLA in healthy donors. PCR employed 60 Vbeta and 13 Jbeta primers. Assay: immunoSEQ multiplex PCR; the TCRdb copy retains only in-frame clones and omits some. Of some 100,000 clones listed, about three quarters were seen once; the top ten hold roughly 14%. The specimen was PBMCs. The source is a male donor in good health and CMV-seropositive.

The J gene is TRBJ1-1, the V gene TRBV7-6, with D hard to call. V lost 5 bases, J lost 5 bases, and 9 bases lay in between. There are 12 residues in the CDR3. Germline V gene data show CDR1 as SGHVS and CDR2 as FNYEAQ. The CDR3 is CASSHFGTEAFF. The CDR3 nucleotides are TGTGCCAGCAGCCACTTCGGGACTGAAGCTTTCTTT.

J is TRBJ2-7 and V is TRBV5-4, with 9 bases identical to TRBD1. The length of the CDR3 is 17 residues. Losses at the gene ends were 3 bases for V and 2 bases for J; bases not matched to a gene: 12. Germline V gene lookup returns CDR1 SGHNT and CDR2 YYREEE (reference sequence). The CDR3 is CASSSDRGVQIPYEQYF. In DNA form, the CDR3 reads TGTGCCAGCAGCTCGGACAGGGGCGTCCAAATTCCCTACGAGCAGTACTTC.

This chain joins TRBV29-1 and TRBJ1-5; tentatively, D is TRBD1 (5 bases). Germline V gene data show CDR1 as SQVTM and CDR2 as ANQGSEA. Trimming removed 4 bases at V and 5 bases at J, with 15 bases between. The CDR3 contains 14 residues. The CDR3: CSVVQGGSDQPQHF. The CDR3 nucleotides read TGCAGCGTTGTGCAGGGAGGTTCGGATCAGCCCCAGCATTTT.

This sequence joins TRBV7-9 and TRBJ1-3, with 9 bases aligning to TRBD1. The germline CDR1 and CDR2 sequences are SEHNR and FQNEAQ (reference sequence). This CDR3 region has 16 residues. With V trimmed by 0 bases and J by 4 bases, 4 bases remained unmatched. The DNA for the CDR3 is TGTGCCAGCAGCTTAGCAGGAGGGACAGGGGGAAACACCATATATTTT. This sequence encodes CASSLAGGTGGNTIYF. The whole variable domain, filled in from reference TRBV7-9 and TRBJ1-3, reads DTGVSQNPRHKITKRGQNVTFRCDPISEHNRLYWYRQTLGQGPEFLTYFQNEAQLEKSRLLSDRFSAERPKGSFSTLEIQRTEQGDSAMYLCASSLAGGTGGNTIYFGEGSWLTVV.

CDR3: CASSSLAGLETQYF. CDR3 in DNA: TGTGCCAGCAGCTCACTAGCGGGGTTGGAGACCCAGTACTTC. This chain connects TRBV7-2 to TRBJ2-5, with TRBD2 matching over 10 bases. The germline CDR1 and CDR2 sequences are SGHTA and FQGNSA. This CDR3 is built from 14 residues. J was trimmed by 5 bases and V by 4 bases; bases with no gene match: 4.

This clone was picked up many times. CDR3 in DNA: TGTGCCTGGATGGCACAGGGGGACACTGAAGCTTTCTTT. This translates into CAWMAQGDTEAFF. The chain couples TRBV30 to TRBJ1-1; 8 nucleotides align to TRBD1. CDR1 and CDR2 from the germline V gene are GTSNPN and SVGIG (reference sequence). V trimming: 4 bases; J trimming: 3 bases; junction bases outside the gene matches: 4. The CDR3 contains 13 residues.

The genes are TRBV5-4 and TRBJ1-1, with D possibly TRBD1 on 5 matching bases. The CDR3 covers 15 residues. CDR1 is SGHNT and CDR2 is YYREEE in the germline V gene (reference sequence). Trimming took 4 bases from V and 1 from J, leaving 14 bases between them. CDR3 loop: CASSDTREGNTEAFF. The CDR3 nucleotides are TGTGCCAGCAGCGACACCAGGGAAGGGAACACTGAAGCTTTCTTT.

The chain joins TRBV4-3 to TRBJ2-5, with a possible D match to TRBD1 (5 bases). The J call may not be correct, given that the DNA end is closer to TRBJ2-7. Germline V gene lookup returns CDR1 LGHNA and CDR2 YSLEER. This CDR3 is 15 amino acids long. The DNA for the CDR3 is TGCGCCAGCAGCCAAGCCCACAGGAGATCCTACGAGCAGTACTTC. Translated, it gives CASSQAHRRSYEQYF.

V usage is TRBV6-5 and J usage is TRBJ2-5; 10 nucleotides agree with TRBD1. Near its end, the DNA agrees better with TRBJ2-7, so the J call may be wrong. Germline CDR1 is MNHEY and CDR2 is SVGAGI. This CDR3 has 15 residues. The CDR3 bases are TGTGCCAGCAGTAGCCGGGACAGGGGCTCCTACGAGCAGTACTTC. Its translation is CASSSRDRGSYEQYF.

The rearrangement joins TRBV7-6 to TRBJ1-4, with a possible D match to TRBD1 (6 bases). Germline-derived CDR1 and CDR2 are SGHVS and FNYEAQ. The CDR3 is 14 residues long. The ends were cut back, 3 bases at V and 4 bases at J, with 9 bases in the middle. The CDR3 region is CASSFGGGNEKLFF. CDR3 bases: TGTGCCAGCAGCTTTGGGGGCGGTAATGAAAAACTGTTTTTT.

The chain couples TRBV28 to TRBJ1-1, with D perhaps TRBD1 (5 bases). Per the germline V gene, CDR1 is MDHEN and CDR2 is SYDVKM. The CDR3 is 15 residues long. The V end lost 2 bases, the J end lost 1 base, and 11 bases lay between the germline ends. This chain's CDR3 is CASSLGQGSNTEAFF. In nucleotides, the CDR3 is TGTGCCAGCAGTTTAGGGCAGGGCTCGAACACTGAAGCTTTCTTT.

Comments on this clone: At one boundary the junction diverges from the germline segment, which might be a read error. The genes are TRBV7-7 and TRBJ2-1, with D perhaps TRBD2 (5 bases). The germline gives CDR1 SSHAT, CDR2 FNYEAQ (reference sequence). The CDR3 is 15 residues long. DNA for the CDR3: TGTGCTAGCAGCCCCCTAAGAGGGCAGGACAATGAGCAGTTCTTC. The encoded protein is CASSPLRGQDNEQFF.

The chain employs TRBV7-3 and TRBJ1-2, with D unclear. The CDR3 length is 16 residues. CDR1 SGHTA and CDR2 FQGTGA come from the germline V gene. V lost 5 bases to trimming and J lost 2 bases, with 18 bases between them. The CDR3 is CASSKMALTANYGYTF. CDR3 DNA: TGTGCCAGCAGCAAAATGGCCCTAACAGCCAACTATGGCTACACCTTC.

The chain recombines TRBV6-1 with TRBJ2-5, with D possibly TRBD1 on 7 matching bases. Germline CDR1 is MNHNS and CDR2 is SASEGT. Between the trimmed V and J ends, which lost 0 bases and 5 bases, there was a span of 16 bases. CDR3 size: 16 residues. CDR3 sequence (DNA): TGTGCCAGCAGTGAAGCTCAGGGGGGAGGTTCCGAGACCCAGTACTTC. It yields the protein CASSEAQGGGSETQYF.

This chain links TRBV19 with TRBJ1-5; D perhaps matches TRBD1 (5 bases). Germline CDR1 LNHDA, CDR2 SQIVND (reference sequence). V lost 3 bases and J lost 7, with 13 bases in between. This CDR3 comprises 14 residues. The CDR3 spells CASSIGGRGQPQHF. CDR3 bases: TGTGCCAGTAGTATTGGAGGGCGGGGGCAGCCCCAGCATTTT.

V and J are TRBV19 and TRBJ1-5; 7 bases are shared with TRBD1. V was clipped by 3 bases and J by 2 bases; unmatched bases: 7. Germline V gene data show CDR1 as LNHDA and CDR2 as SQIVND (reference sequence). The CDR3 runs to 16 residues. The CDR3 here is CASSIQGGDGNQPQHF. CDR3 nucleotides: TGTGCCAGTAGTATCCAGGGGGGCGACGGCAATCAGCCCCAGCATTTT.

This sequence joins TRBV18 and TRBJ2-7; D may be TRBD1 (6 bases). This CDR3 has 14 residues. With 2 bases removed from V and 3 bases from J, the gap between germline ends came to 11 bases. CDR1 and CDR2 (germline): KGHSH, LQKENI. In DNA form, the CDR3 reads TGTGCCAGCTCACCAACCGGGACAAGCTACGAGCAGTACTTC. This codes for CASSPTGTSYEQYF.

This clone appeared a few times. The chain employs TRBV19 and TRBJ1-5; D is uncertain. V was shortened by 8 bases and J by 3 bases, with 14 bases between the two germline ends. Looked up from germline, CDR1 is LNHDA and CDR2 is SQIVND (reference sequence). CDR3 length: 14 residues. CDR3 sequence (DNA): TGTGCCAGTGGGAGCGGCGGAGCCAATCAGCCCCAGCATTTT. It is translated as CASGSGGANQPQHF.

The chain employs TRBV6-1 and TRBJ2-7; 7 positions match TRBD1. This CDR3 region has 13 residues. Germline V gene data show CDR1 as MNHNS and CDR2 as SASEGT. The V gene end was trimmed by 7 bases and the J gene end by 0 bases; junction bases not matched to a gene: 3. CDR3: CASNTGASYEQYF. Written as DNA, the CDR3 is TGTGCCAGCAACACAGGGGCCTCCTACGAGCAGTACTTC.

The chain carries TRBV7-9 and TRBJ1-1, with D possibly TRBD1 on 6 matching bases. The CDR3 is 16 amino acids. The V end lost 5 bases, the J end lost 6 bases, and 22 bases lay between the germline ends. Per germline, CDR1 SEHNR and CDR2 FQNEAQ (reference sequence). The CDR3: CASSPRGGLRRPEAFF. CDR3 nucleotide sequence: TGTGCCAGCAGCCCTAGGGGGGGACTCCGGCGGCCTGAAGCTTTCTTT.

V usage is TRBV7-3 and J usage is TRBJ2-1; 7 positions match TRBD1. Germline V gene lookup returns CDR1 SGHTA and CDR2 FQGTGA. V dropped 5 bases and J dropped 9; count of bases not matched to a gene: 10. The length of the CDR3 is 14 residues. The CDR3 coding sequence is TGTGCCAGCAGCCTCATAGGACAGGTCGGTGAGCAGTTCTTC. Protein product: CASSLIGQVGEQFF.

This chain connects TRBV9 to TRBJ2-2; D unclear. From germline, CDR1 is SGDLS and CDR2 YYNGEE. This CDR3 comprises 15 residues. Trimming removed 0 bases from V and 6 bases from J, with 12 bases in between. The CDR3 nucleotides read TGTGCCAGCAGCGTAGCTCATAGCCAACCCGGGGAGCTGTTTTTT. This translates into CASSVAHSQPGELFF.

This clone came up once. The chain is built from TRBV7-7 and TRBJ2-1; TRBD2 agrees at 15 bases. After removal of 10 bases from V and 12 bases from J, the junction contained 4 bases not matched to a gene. The CDR3 runs 12 residues. CDR1 and CDR2 (germline): SSHAT, FNYEAQ (reference sequence). CDR3 nucleotide sequence: TGTGCCACGGGACTAGCGGGGGGCCGGCAGTTCTTC. Translating it yields CATGLAGGRQFF.

The chain uses TRBV30 and TRBJ2-3; 10 bases are shared with TRBD2. Trimming took 2 bases from V and 6 from J; bases not matched to a gene: 11. Germline CDR1 reads GTSNPN; CDR2 reads SVGIG (reference sequence). The CDR3 is 16 residues long. The CDR3 bases are TGTGCCTGGAGTAGGGACGGGCTAGCGGGGGTGGATACGCAGTATTTT. Its translation: CAWSRDGLAGVDTQYF.

The rearrangement uses TRBV23-1 and TRBJ1-1; 7 bases line up with TRBD1. TRBV23-1 is recorded as an ORF, its role being uncertain. Unmatched junction bases numbered 6, after V lost 1 base and J lost 4 bases. CDR3 size: 15 residues. Here the CDR3 reads CASSQFQGVSTEAFF. The CDR3, as DNA: TGCGCCAGCAGTCAATTCCAGGGGGTAAGCACTGAAGCTTTCTTT.

This clone was counted only a few times. The V call is TRBV6-4, the J call TRBJ2-7; possible D gene TRBD2, 5 bases. The CDR3 runs 10 residues. Per the germline V gene, CDR1 is MRHNA and CDR2 is SNTAGT. Trimming removed 9 bases from V and 6 bases from J, with 9 bases in between. The DNA for the CDR3 is TGTGCCAGGGAGGCTCGCGAGCAGTACTTC. Translating it yields CAREAREQYF.

This chain uses TRBV4-2 with TRBJ1-1; the D gene is possibly TRBD1 (6 bases). Trimming removed 1 base from V and 1 base from J, with 10 bases in between. Germline loops: CDR1 LGHNA, CDR2 YNFKEQ. The CDR3 is made up of 15 amino acids. The CDR3 DNA reads TGTGCCAGCAGCCAAGTTCGGACAGCGAACACTGAAGCTTTCTTT. This translates into CASSQVRTANTEAFF.

This clone was seen only a few times. In DNA form, the CDR3 reads TGCGCCAGCAGCCCCCGGGACAGGGTAGACTATGGCTACACCTTC. Its translation is CASSPRDRVDYGYTF. This sequence joins TRBV4-1 and TRBJ1-2; 9 bases are a match to TRBD1. The V gene end was trimmed by 4 bases and the J gene end by 3 bases; junction bases not matched to a gene: 6. This CDR3 region has 15 residues. Germline loops: CDR1 MGHRA, CDR2 YSYEKL.

The sample holds one count of this clone. The chain recombines TRBV28 with TRBJ1-2, with 9 bases identical to TRBD1. Losses at the gene ends were 6 bases for V and 8 bases for J; bases not matched to a gene: 7. Germline V gene sequence: CDR1 MDHEN, CDR2 SYDVKM. This CDR3 is 13 amino acids long. CDR3 sequence: CASSQQGARGYTF. CDR3 in DNA: TGTGCCAGCAGCCAACAGGGGGCAAGAGGCTACACCTTC.

The rearrangement joins TRBV7-9 to TRBJ1-2; TRBD1 aligns across 8 bases. In germline, CDR1 is SEHNR, CDR2 FQNEAQ (reference sequence). The CDR3 totals 14 residues. Trimming removed 3 bases from V and 5 bases from J; junction bases left unmatched: 5. The CDR3 DNA follows: TGTGCCAGCAGCTTTGGACAGGGTTTTTATGGCTACACCTTC. Amino acid sequence: CASSFGQGFYGYTF. Complete variable domain (other parts from reference TRBV7-9 and TRBJ1-2): DTGVSQNPRHKITKRGQNVTFRCDPISEHNRLYWYRQTLGQGPEFLTYFQNEAQLEKSRLLSDRFSAERPKGSFSTLEIQRTEQGDSAMYLCASSFGQGFYGYTFGSGTRLTVV.